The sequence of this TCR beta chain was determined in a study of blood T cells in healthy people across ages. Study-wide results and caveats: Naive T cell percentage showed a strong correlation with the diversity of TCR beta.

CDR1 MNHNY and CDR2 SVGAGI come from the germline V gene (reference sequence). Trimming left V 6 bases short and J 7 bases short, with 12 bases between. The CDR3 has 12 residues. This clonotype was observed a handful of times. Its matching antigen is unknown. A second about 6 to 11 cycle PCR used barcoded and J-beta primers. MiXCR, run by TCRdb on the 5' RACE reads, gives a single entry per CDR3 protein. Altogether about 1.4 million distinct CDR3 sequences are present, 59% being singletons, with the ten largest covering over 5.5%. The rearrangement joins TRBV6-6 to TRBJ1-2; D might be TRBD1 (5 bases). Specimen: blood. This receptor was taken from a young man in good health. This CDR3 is CASSPLGGGYTF. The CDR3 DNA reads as TGTGCCAGCAGCCCCTTGGGGGGTGGCTACACCTTC.